Shown below are 18 T cell receptor beta chains from a single sample sequenced in a study of blood T cells in healthy people across ages. Primed by a sample-barcoded 5' primer and a J-beta primer mix, a second PCR proceeded for 7 to 11 cycles. From the 5' RACE reads, TCRdb called clonotypes with MiXCR, one entry per CDR3 protein. The table includes more than 650,000 distinct CDR3 sequences, 53% detected once. Sequences were obtained from blood. All receptors come from a man older than 75 in good health.

This chain links TRBV20-1 with TRBJ2-1; D is ambiguous. Germline CDR1 DFQATT, CDR2 SNEGSKA (reference sequence). V lost 6 bases and J 5 bases, leaving 11 bases between the germline ends. The CDR3 length is 12 residues. The CDR3 DNA reads as TGCAGTGCCCTATACGGCCACAATGAGCAGTTCTTC. Its translation is CSALYGHNEQFF.

This sequence joins TRBV29-1 and TRBJ2-1, with D unclear. This CDR3 contains 14 residues. Trimming stripped 4 bases from V and 6 bases from J, with 16 bases between. CDR1 is SQVTM and CDR2 is ANQGSEA in the germline V gene. The CDR3 bases are TGCAGCGTTGTATCTGTAGGTTTGGGCAATGAGCAGTTCTTC. The encoded protein is CSVVSVGLGNEQFF.

This clonotype has a handful of counts. The chain joins TRBV4-1 to TRBJ1-2, with D hard to call. Trimming pared 0 bases from V and 5 bases from J, leaving 13 bases between. Germline V lookup: CDR1 MGHRA, CDR2 YSYEKL. CDR3 size: 15 residues. The CDR3 here is CASSQETLLGYGYTF. For the CDR3, the DNA is TGCGCCAGCAGCCAAGAGACCCTATTGGGGTATGGCTACACCTTC.

This clonotype was seen more than once but under ten times. The chain recombines TRBV12-3 or TRBV12-4 with TRBJ2-3; unclear D gene. The CDR3 contains 14 residues. Trimming stripped 6 bases from V and 1 base from J, with 11 bases between. The CDR3 region has the DNA TGTGCCAGCAGCCCCCGGGCGGGCACAGATACGCAGTATTTT. Its protein is CASSPRAGTDTQYF.

Notes on this clonotype: A much larger clone lies a single base off, so this may be a read error. This chain connects TRBV7-2 to TRBJ2-3; 7 bases agree with TRBD1. The CDR3 sequence is 17 residues long. V gave up 5 bases and J gave up 14 bases; unmatched junction bases: 25. Germline CDR1 SGHTA, CDR2 FQGNSA. The CDR3 is CASSHSGTARKHGYAYF. The DNA of the CDR3 is TGTGCCAGCAGCCACTCCGGGACAGCTAGGAAACACGGATACGCGTATTTT.

This clonotype was seen more than once but under ten times. The chain carries TRBV3-1 and TRBJ2-7; D gene ambiguous. Germline V lookup: CDR1 LGHDT, CDR2 YNNKEL (reference sequence). There are 14 residues in the CDR3. The V and J ends lost 3 bases and 6 bases respectively, with 15 bases between them. For the CDR3, the DNA is TGTGCCAGCAGCCAGCCGGGTCCGCTGGGCGAGCAGTACTTC. This translates into CASSQPGPLGEQYF.

This clonotype was picked up a small number of times. The chain has TRBV6-4 and TRBJ2-6, with a possible D match to TRBD1 (5 bases). CDR3 length: 14 amino acids. Looked up from germline, CDR1 is MRHNA and CDR2 is SNTAGT. V was clipped by 5 bases and J by 12 bases, with 17 bases between them. The CDR3 sequence: CASSQGAYPIVLTF. The CDR3 nucleotides read TGTGCCAGCAGTCAGGGTGCCTACCCTATCGTCCTGACTTTC.

J is TRBJ1-2 and V is TRBV4-1; 7 bases line up with TRBD1. Per germline, CDR1 MGHRA and CDR2 YSYEKL. The V and J ends lost 4 bases and 7 bases, in that order; junction bases with no gene match: 9. This CDR3 is built from 14 residues. The CDR3 loop is CASSPFAGGFGYTF. DNA of the CDR3: TGCGCCAGCAGCCCTTTTGCAGGGGGATTTGGCTACACCTTC.

This clonotype was seen a handful of times. V is TRBV29-1 and J is TRBJ2-7; 7 bases match TRBD1. The V gene's germline CDR1 is SQVTM and CDR2 ANQGSEA. This CDR3 is 14 amino acids long. The V segment lost 7 bases and the J segment 1 base; nucleotides outside the gene matches: 10. The CDR3 DNA reads as TGCAGCGCCGCCCTTGGGACAGAGTCCTACGAGCAGTACTTC. Protein sequence: CSAALGTESYEQYF.

The CDR3: CASSLTVDQPQHF. The CDR3, as DNA: TGCGCCAGCAGCTTGACAGTGGATCAGCCCCAGCATTTT. The rearrangement joins TRBV5-1 to TRBJ1-5; D ambiguous. With 1 base removed from V and 5 bases from J, the gap between germline ends came to 7 bases. Germline V gene sequence: CDR1 SGHRS, CDR2 YFSETQ. The CDR3 has 13 amino acids.

The chain uses TRBV11-2 and TRBJ2-1; D is unclear. The V and J ends lost 4 bases and 0 bases respectively, with 10 bases between them. This CDR3 comprises 15 residues. Germline assignment: CDR1 SGHAT and CDR2 FQNNGV. CDR3 protein: CASSSRPSSYNEQFF. The CDR3 DNA reads as TGTGCCAGCAGCTCACGGCCAAGCTCCTACAATGAGCAGTTCTTC.

The rearrangement joins TRBV5-1 to TRBJ2-2; the D is unclear. The CDR3 spans 12 residues. Trimming took off 2 bases at V and 10 bases at J, with 9 bases between the two ends. Germline lookup yields CDR1 SGHRS and CDR2 YFSETQ. The CDR3 reads CASSFRLVELFF. CDR3 coding DNA: TGCGCCAGCAGCTTCCGCCTCGTGGAGCTGTTTTTT.

This clonotype has just a few counts. The chain recombines TRBV24-1 with TRBJ2-2; 7 bases are shared with TRBD2. This CDR3 region has 15 residues. In germline, CDR1 is KGHDR, CDR2 SFDVKD. Losses at the gene ends were 9 bases for V and 4 bases for J; bases not matched to a gene: 10. CDR3 coding DNA: TGTGCCACCGGAGGCGGGAGTCTCGGCACCGGGGAGCTGTTTTTT. Its protein is CATGGGSLGTGELFF.

The V call is TRBV24-1, the J call TRBJ1-1; weak D call: TRBD1 (5 bases). CDR1 and CDR2 (germline): KGHDR, SFDVKD. V was cut by 6 bases and J by 8 bases, with 12 bases left in between. This CDR3 has 12 residues. This CDR3 is CATSPGRGEAFF. CDR3 nucleotide sequence: TGTGCCACCAGTCCGGGGCGCGGAGAAGCTTTCTTT.

The chain uses TRBV9 and TRBJ2-1; D uncertain. Per the germline V gene, CDR1 is SGDLS and CDR2 is YYNGEE. Trimming pared 0 bases from V and 8 bases from J, leaving 15 bases between. The CDR3 spans 15 residues. CDR3 DNA: TGTGCCAGCAGCGTAGAGGTGGGAATAGACGATGAGCAGTTCTTC. Translated, it gives CASSVEVGIDDEQFF.

This sequence joins TRBV3-1 and TRBJ1-1; maybe TRBD1 (6 bases). This CDR3 has 16 amino acids. Germline V CDR1 and CDR2: LGHDT, YNNKEL (reference sequence). Trimming cost V 2 bases and J 1 base, with 14 bases left between them. DNA for the CDR3: TGTGCCAGCAGCCAAACCCGGGGGGCCCAGAACACTGAAGCTTTCTTT. Translated: CASSQTRGAQNTEAFF.

V is TRBV28 and J is TRBJ2-1; possible D gene TRBD1, 6 bases. This CDR3 is 13 amino acids long. V lost 8 bases and J 6 bases, leaving 14 bases between the germline ends. Germline CDR1 MDHEN, CDR2 SYDVKM. The CDR3 here is CASQGPRTNEQFF. The CDR3 DNA reads TGTGCCAGCCAGGGGCCTAGAACCAATGAGCAGTTCTTC.

This clonotype was seen a few times. The CDR3: CASSLGLTYNEQFF. The CDR3 region has the DNA TGTGCCAGCAGCTTAGGACTGACCTACAATGAGCAGTTCTTC. The chain links TRBV7-2 to TRBJ2-1, with D unclear. The germline V gene encodes CDR1 SGHTA and CDR2 FQGNSA. CDR3 length equals 14 residues. V lost 1 base, J lost 2 bases, and 6 bases lay in between.